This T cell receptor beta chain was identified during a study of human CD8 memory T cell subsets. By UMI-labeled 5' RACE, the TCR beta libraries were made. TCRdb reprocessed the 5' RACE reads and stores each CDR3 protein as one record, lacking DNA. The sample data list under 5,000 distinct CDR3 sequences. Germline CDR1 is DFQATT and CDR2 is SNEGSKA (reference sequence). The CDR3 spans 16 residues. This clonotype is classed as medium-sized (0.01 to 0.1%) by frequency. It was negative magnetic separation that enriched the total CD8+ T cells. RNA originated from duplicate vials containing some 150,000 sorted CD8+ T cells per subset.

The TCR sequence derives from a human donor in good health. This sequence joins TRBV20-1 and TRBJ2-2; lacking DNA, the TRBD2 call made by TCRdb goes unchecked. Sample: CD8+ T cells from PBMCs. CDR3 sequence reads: CSARVPASGDTGELFF.